These T cell receptor beta chains were read from a single sample in a study of blood T cell repertoires in COVID-19. Sequencing used immunoSEQ multiplex PCR; TCRdb keeps in-frame clones, though not all of them. Among about 48,000 clones listed, approximately 87% were seen once. Sample: peripheral blood. These receptors came from a woman between 55 and 75 years old with acute or convalescent COVID-19. CDR3s include the opening cysteine and the closing phenylalanine or tryptophan. The order of the fields is D gene, J gene, V gene, CDR3 DNA, CDR3 protein. D genes are given only for firm matches.

d_gene: -; j_gene: TRBJ2-1; v_gene: TRBV24-1; CDR3nt: TGTGCCACCAGTGATTTGGGCGTCAGGGGCTCCTACAATGAGCAGTTCTTC; CDR3aa: CATSDLGVRGSYNEQFF
d_gene: TRBD2; j_gene: TRBJ2-1; v_gene: TRBV7-2; CDR3nt: TGTGCCAGCAGCCGGACTAGCGGAGTTTACAATGAGCAGTTCTTC; CDR3aa: CASSRTSGVYNEQFF
d_gene: TRBD1; j_gene: TRBJ1-2; v_gene: TRBV7-9; CDR3nt: TGTGCCAGCAGCTTAGCCGGGACAGCCGAACAGGGCTACACCTTC; CDR3aa: CASSLAGTAEQGYTF
d_gene: TRBD2; j_gene: TRBJ2-1; v_gene: TRBV11-3; CDR3nt: TGTGCCAGCAGCCTGACTAGCGGGAGCAATGAGCAGTTCTTC; CDR3aa: CASSLTSGSNEQFF